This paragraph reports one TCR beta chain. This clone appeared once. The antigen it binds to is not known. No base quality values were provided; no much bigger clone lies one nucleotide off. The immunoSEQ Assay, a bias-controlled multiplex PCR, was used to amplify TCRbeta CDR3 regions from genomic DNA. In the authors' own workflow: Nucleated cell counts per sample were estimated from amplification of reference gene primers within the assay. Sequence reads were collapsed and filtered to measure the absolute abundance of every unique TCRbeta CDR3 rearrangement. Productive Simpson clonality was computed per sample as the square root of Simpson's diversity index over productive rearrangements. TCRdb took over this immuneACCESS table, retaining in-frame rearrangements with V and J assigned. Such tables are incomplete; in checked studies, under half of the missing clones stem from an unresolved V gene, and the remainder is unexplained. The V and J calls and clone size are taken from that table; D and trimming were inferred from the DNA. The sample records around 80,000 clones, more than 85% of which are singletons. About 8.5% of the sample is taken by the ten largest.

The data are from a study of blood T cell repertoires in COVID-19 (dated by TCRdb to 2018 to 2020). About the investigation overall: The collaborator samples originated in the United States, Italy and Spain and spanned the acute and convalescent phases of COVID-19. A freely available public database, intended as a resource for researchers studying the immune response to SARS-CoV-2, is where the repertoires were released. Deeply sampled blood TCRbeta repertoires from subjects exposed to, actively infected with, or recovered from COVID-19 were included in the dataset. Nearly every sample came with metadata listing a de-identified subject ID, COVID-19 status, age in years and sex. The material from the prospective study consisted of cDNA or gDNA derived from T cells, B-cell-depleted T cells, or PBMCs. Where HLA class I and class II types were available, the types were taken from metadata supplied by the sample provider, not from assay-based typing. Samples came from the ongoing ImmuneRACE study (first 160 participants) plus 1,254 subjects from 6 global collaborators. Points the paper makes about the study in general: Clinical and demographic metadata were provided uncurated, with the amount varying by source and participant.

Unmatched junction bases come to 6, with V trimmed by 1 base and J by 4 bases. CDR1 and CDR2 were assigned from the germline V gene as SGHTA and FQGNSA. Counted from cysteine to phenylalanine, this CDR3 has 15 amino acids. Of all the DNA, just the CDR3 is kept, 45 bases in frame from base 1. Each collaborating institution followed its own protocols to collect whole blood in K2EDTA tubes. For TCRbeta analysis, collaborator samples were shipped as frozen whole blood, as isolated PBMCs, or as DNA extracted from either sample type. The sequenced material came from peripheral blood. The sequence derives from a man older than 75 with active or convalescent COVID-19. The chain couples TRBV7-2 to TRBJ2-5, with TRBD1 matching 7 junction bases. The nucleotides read TGTGCCAGCAGCTTAGGGACAGGCCTTTTAGAGACCCAGTACTTC. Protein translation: CASSLGTGLLETQYF.